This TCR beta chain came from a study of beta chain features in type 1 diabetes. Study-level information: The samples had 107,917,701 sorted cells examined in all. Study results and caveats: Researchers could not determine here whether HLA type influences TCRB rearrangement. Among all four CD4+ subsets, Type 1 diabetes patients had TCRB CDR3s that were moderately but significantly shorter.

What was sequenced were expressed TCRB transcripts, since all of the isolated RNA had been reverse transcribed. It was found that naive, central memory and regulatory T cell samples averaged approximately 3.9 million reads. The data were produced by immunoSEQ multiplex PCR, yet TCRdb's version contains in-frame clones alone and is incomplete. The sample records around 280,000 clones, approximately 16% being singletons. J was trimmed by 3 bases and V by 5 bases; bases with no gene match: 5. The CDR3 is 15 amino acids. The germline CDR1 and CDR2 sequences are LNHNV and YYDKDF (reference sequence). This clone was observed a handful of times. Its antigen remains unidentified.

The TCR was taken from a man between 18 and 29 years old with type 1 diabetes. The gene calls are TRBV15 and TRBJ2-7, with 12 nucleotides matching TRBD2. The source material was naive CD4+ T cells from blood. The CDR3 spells CATSPRLAGVYEQYF. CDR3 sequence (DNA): TGTGCCACCAGCCCGCGACTAGCGGGAGTCTACGAGCAGTACTTC.